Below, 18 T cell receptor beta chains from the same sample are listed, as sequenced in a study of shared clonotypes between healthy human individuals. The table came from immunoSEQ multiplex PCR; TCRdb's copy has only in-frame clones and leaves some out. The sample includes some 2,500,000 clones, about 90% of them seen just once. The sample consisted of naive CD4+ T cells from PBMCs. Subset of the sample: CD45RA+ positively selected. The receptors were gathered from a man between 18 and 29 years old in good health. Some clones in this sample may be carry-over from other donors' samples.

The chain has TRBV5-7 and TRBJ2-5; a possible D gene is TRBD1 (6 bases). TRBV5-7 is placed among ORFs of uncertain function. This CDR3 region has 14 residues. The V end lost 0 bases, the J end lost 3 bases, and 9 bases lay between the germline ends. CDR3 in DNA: TGTGCCAGCAGCTTGGCGAACAGGGAAGAGACCCAGTACTTC. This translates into CASSLANREETQYF.

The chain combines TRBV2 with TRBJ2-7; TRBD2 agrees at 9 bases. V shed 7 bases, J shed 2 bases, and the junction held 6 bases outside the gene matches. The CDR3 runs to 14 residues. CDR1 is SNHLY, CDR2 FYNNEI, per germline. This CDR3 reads CASMRLAGTYEQYF. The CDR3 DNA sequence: TGTGCCAGCATGAGGCTAGCGGGAACCTACGAGCAGTACTTC.

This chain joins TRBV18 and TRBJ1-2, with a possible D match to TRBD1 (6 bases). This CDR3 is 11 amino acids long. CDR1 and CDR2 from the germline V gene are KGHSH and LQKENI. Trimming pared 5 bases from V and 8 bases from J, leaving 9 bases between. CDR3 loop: CASSGQWGYTF. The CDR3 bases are TGTGCCAGCTCAGGACAGTGGGGCTACACCTTC.

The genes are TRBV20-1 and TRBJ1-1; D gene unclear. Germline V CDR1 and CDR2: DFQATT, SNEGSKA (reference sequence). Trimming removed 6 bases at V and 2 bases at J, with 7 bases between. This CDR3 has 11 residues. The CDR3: CSAEGNTEAFF. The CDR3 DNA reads TGCAGTGCGGAAGGTAACACTGAAGCTTTCTTT.

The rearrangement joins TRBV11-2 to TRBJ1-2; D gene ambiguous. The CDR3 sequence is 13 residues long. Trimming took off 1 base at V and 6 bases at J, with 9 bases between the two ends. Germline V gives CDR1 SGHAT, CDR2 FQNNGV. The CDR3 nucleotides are TGTGCCAGCAGCTTAGTTCGGGGTGATGGCTACACCTTC. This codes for CASSLVRGDGYTF.

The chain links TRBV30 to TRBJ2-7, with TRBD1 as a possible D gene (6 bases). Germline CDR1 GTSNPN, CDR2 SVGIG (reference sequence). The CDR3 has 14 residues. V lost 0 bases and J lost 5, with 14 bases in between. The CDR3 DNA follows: TGTGCCTGGAGTGTCGGCAGGGGTTCTCACGAGCAGTACTTC. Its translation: CAWSVGRGSHEQYF.

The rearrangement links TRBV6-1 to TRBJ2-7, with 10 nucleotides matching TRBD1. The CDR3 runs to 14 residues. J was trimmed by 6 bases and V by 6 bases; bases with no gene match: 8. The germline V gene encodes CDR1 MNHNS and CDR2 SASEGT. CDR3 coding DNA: TGTGCCAGCAGCCTCGGGACAGGGGAAGGCGAGCAGTACTTC. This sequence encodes CASSLGTGEGEQYF.

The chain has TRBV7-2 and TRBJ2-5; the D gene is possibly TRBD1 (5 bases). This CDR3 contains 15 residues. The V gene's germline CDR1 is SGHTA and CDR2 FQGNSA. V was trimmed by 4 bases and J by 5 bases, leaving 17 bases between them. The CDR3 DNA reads TGTGCCAGCAGCTCGCCCAGGGCTTTCACGGAGACCCAGTACTTC. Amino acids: CASSSPRAFTETQYF.

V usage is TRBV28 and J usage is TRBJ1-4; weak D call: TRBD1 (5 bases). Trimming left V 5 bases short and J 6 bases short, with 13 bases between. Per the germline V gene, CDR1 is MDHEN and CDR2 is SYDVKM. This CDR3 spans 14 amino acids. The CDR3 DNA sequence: TGTGCCAGCAGTGCTAAGGGGTGGGATGAAAAACTGTTTTTT. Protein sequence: CASSAKGWDEKLFF.

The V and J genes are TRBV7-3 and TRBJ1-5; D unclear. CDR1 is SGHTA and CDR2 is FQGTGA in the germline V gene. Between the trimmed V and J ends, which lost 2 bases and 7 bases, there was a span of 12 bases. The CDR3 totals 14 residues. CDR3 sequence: CASSLSREKQPQHF. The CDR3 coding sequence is TGTGCCAGCAGCTTATCTCGAGAAAAACAGCCCCAGCATTTT.

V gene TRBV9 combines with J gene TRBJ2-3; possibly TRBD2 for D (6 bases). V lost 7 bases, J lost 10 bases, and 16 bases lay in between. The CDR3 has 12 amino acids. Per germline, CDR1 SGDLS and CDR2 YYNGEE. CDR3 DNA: TGTGCCAGCGGGCTGCCCGGGGGTGCGCAGTATTTT. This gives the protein CASGLPGGAQYF.

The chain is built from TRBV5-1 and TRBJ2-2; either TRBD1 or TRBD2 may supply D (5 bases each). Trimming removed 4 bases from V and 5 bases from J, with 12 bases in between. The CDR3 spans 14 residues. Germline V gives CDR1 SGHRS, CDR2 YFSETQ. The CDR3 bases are TGCGCCAGCAGCGAAACCGGGGCAACCGGGGAGCTGTTTTTT. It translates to CASSETGATGELFF.

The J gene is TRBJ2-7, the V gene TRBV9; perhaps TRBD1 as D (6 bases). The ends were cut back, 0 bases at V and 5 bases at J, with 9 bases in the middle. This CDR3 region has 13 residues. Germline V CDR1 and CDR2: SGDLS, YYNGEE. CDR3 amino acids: CASSVDEGDEQYF. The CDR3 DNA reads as TGTGCCAGCAGCGTAGATGAGGGGGACGAGCAGTACTTC.

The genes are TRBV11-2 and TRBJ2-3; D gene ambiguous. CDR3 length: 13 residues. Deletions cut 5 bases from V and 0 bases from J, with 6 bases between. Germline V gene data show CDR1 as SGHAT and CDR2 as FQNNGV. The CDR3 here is CASSPDSTDTQYF. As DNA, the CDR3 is TGTGCCAGCAGCCCCGACAGCACAGATACGCAGTATTTT.

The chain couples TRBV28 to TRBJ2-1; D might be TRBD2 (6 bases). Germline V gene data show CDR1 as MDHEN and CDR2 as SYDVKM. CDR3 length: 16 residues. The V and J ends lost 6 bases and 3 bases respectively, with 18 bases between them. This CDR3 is CASSPPGGLDYNEQFF. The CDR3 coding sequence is TGTGCCAGCAGCCCACCCGGGGGTCTAGACTACAATGAGCAGTTCTTC.

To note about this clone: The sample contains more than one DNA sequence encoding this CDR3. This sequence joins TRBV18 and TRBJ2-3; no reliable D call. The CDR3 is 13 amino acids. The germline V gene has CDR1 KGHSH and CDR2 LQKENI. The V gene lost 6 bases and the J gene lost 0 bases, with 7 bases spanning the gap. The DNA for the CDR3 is TGTGCCAGCTCCCCTACTAGCACAGATACGCAGTATTTT. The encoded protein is CASSPTSTDTQYF.

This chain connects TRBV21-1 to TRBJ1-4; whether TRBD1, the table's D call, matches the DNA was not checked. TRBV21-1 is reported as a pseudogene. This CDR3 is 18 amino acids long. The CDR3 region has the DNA TGTGCCAGCAGCAATACTAAAAGGGGGCGTCCAACTAATGAAAAACTGTTTTTT. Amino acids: CASSNTKRGRPTNEKLFF.

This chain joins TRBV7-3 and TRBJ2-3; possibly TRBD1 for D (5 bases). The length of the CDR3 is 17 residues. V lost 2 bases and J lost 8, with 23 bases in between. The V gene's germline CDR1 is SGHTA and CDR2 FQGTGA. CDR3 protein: CASSLGAVGSYLSTQYF. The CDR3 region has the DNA TGTGCCAGCAGCTTAGGGGCGGTCGGTTCTTATCTCTCTACGCAGTATTTT.